These 20 T cell receptor beta chains originate from one sample sequenced in a study of TIL therapy for anti-PD-1-resistant metastatic lung cancer. This was the immunoSEQ v3 assay. The protocol was immunoSEQ multiplex PCR, while the TCRdb copy is restricted to in-frame clones and leaves out a portion. The table shows roughly 7,000 clones, with about 63% occurring only once. Stated time point: pre-treatment sample, taken before nivolumab and TIL therapy. The tumor samples were excised metastases, mostly pleural nodules or supraclavicular lymph nodes. The sample in question was tumor tissue, obtained at baseline. The receptors originated from a person aged 25 to 80 with non-small cell lung cancer.

This chain links TRBV12-5 with TRBJ2-7; TRBD2 matches 10 bases. Germline-derived CDR1 and CDR2 are LGHNT and FRNRAP. V lost 0 bases to trimming and J lost 3 bases; unmatched junction nucleotides: 2. This CDR3 comprises 15 residues. CDR3 coding DNA: TGTGCTAGTGGTTTGGTAGCGGGGGGGTTCTACGAGCAGTACTTC. As protein: CASGLVAGGFYEQYF.

The rearrangement uses TRBV19 and TRBJ1-5; the D gene is possibly TRBD1 (6 bases). Per germline, CDR1 LNHDA and CDR2 SQIVND (reference sequence). The CDR3 runs 12 residues. V was cut by 7 bases and J by 7 bases, with 11 bases left in between. Written as DNA, the CDR3 is TGTGCCAGTAAACAGGGCGGGCAGCCCCAGCATTTT. Translated, it gives CASKQGGQPQHF.

The CDR3 loop reads CASSAKTSPDYEQYF. The CDR3 nucleotides read TGTGCCAGCAGCGCCAAGACAAGCCCGGACTACGAGCAGTACTTC. The chain is built from TRBV21-1 and TRBJ2-7; the table calls TRBD1, which could not be checked here. TRBV21-1 is recorded as a pseudogene. The CDR3 extends over 15 amino acids.

This sequence joins TRBV6-6 and TRBJ2-2, with D possibly being TRBD2 (7 bases). Germline-derived CDR1 and CDR2 are MNHNY and SVGAGI (reference sequence). Trimming shortened V by 5 bases and J by 8 bases, and 15 bases separated the two germline ends. The CDR3 loop spans 14 amino acids. The CDR3: CASSPPGGRGELFF. CDR3 DNA sequence: TGTGCCAGCAGTCCCCCGGGGGGCAGGGGGGAGCTGTTTTTT.

This clone was detected only a few times. CDR3 in DNA: TGTGCCAGTAGTATGGGGGCGCAGCTCTATGGCTACACCTTC. Translated, it gives CASSMGAQLYGYTF. The chain couples TRBV19 to TRBJ1-2; weak D call: TRBD1 (6 bases). The CDR3 extends over 14 amino acids. CDR1 and CDR2 from the germline V gene are LNHDA and SQIVND (reference sequence). Trimming cost V 3 bases and J 4 bases, with 12 bases left between them. The full variable domain, with the rest looked up from reference TRBV19 and TRBJ1-2, is DGGITQSPKYLFRKEGQNVTLSCEQNLNHDAMYWYRQDPGQGLRLIYYSQIVNDFQKGDIAEGYSVSREKKESFPLTVTSAQKNPTAFYLCASSMGAQLYGYTFGSGTRLTVV.

This clone is a singleton in its sample. This chain uses TRBV24-1 with TRBJ1-2; TRBD1 matches at 8 bases. Germline V gene data show CDR1 as KGHDR and CDR2 as SFDVKD. The junction had 10 bases not matched to a gene; V was cut back by 5 bases and J by 3 bases. The CDR3 length is 16 residues. CDR3 loop: CATSGHDRGLDYGYTF. The CDR3 coding sequence is TGTGCCACCAGTGGTCACGACAGGGGCTTGGACTATGGCTACACCTTC.

This clone showed up just a few times. The CDR3 sequence: CAWSVGGAYAGGRRPLHF. For the CDR3, the DNA is TGTGCCTGGAGTGTAGGAGGGGCTTACGCCGGGGGAAGGAGACCCCTCCACTTT. V usage is TRBV30 and J usage is TRBJ1-6, with D possibly matching TRBD1 (5 bases). This CDR3 is built from 18 residues. CDR1 is GTSNPN and CDR2 is SVGIG in the germline V gene (reference sequence). V lost 0 bases, J lost 12 bases, and 27 bases lay in between.

This chain connects TRBV29-1 to TRBJ1-2; D is uncertain. From germline, CDR1 is SQVTM and CDR2 ANQGSEA. Trimming took 5 bases from V and 3 from J, leaving 13 bases between them. The length of the CDR3 is 13 residues. CDR3 sequence reads: CSVLFLGYYGYTF. CDR3 sequence (DNA): TGCAGCGTTCTTTTCTTAGGTTACTATGGCTACACCTTC.

The rearrangement joins TRBV28 to TRBJ2-7; 10 bases match TRBD1. With V trimmed by 8 bases and J by 5 bases, 18 bases remained unmatched. The CDR3 is 17 residues long. The germline gives CDR1 MDHEN, CDR2 SYDVKM. The CDR3 loop reads CASDRFPRQGARNEQYF. The CDR3 DNA follows: TGTGCCAGCGATCGATTTCCACGACAGGGGGCTAGGAACGAGCAGTACTTC.

This clone was recorded a few times. The V and J genes are TRBV24-1 and TRBJ2-1; D is unresolved. Looked up from germline, CDR1 is KGHDR and CDR2 is SFDVKD. The CDR3 contains 12 residues. Between the trimmed V and J ends, which lost 0 bases and 9 bases, there was a span of 5 bases. The CDR3 loop is CATSDLNGEQFF. CDR3 DNA sequence: TGTGCCACCAGTGATTTGAATGGTGAGCAGTTCTTC.

The table lists this clone with a few counts. This sequence joins TRBV3-1 (or the pseudogene TRBV3-2) and TRBJ2-3, with 9 bases identical to TRBD2. Germline CDR1 reads LGHDT; CDR2 reads YNNKEL (reference sequence). The CDR3 sequence is 15 residues long. The V and J ends lost 6 bases and 6 bases, in that order; junction bases with no gene match: 10. The CDR3 DNA reads TGTGCCAGCAGTATACAGCTAGCGGGACCCGATACGCAGTATTTT. Its protein product is CASSIQLAGPDTQYF.

The V call is TRBV7-2, the J call TRBJ2-7, with 9 bases matching TRBD2. Germline V gene lookup returns CDR1 SGHTA and CDR2 FQGNSA. V shed 1 base and J 6 bases; nucleotides not matched to a gene: 4. The CDR3 covers 14 residues. The CDR3 coding sequence is TGTGCCAGCAGCTTAGGCGGGAGGGCAGGCGAGCAGTACTTC. This encodes CASSLGGRAGEQYF.

This clone occurred a few times. The chain carries TRBV19 and TRBJ1-2; maybe TRBD1 (5 bases). Germline V CDR1 and CDR2: LNHDA, SQIVND (reference sequence). Trimming removed 6 bases from V and 5 bases from J, with 16 bases in between. The CDR3 runs to 14 residues. As DNA, the CDR3 is TGTGCCAGTAGCACCTCGGGACTATATTATGGCTACACCTTC. Protein: CASSTSGLYYGYTF.

The CDR3 DNA is TGTGCCATCAGTACTAGCGGGGGCCATGCCGGGGAGCTGTTTTTT. This sequence encodes CAISTSGGHAGELFF. This rearrangement joins TRBV10-3 to TRBJ2-2; 11 positions match TRBD2. The CDR3 is 15 amino acids. Losses at the gene ends were 5 bases for V and 6 bases for J; bases not matched to a gene: 5. The germline V gene encodes CDR1 ENHRY and CDR2 SYGVKD.

This chain uses TRBV28 with TRBJ2-7, with 10 nucleotides matching TRBD2. Losses at the gene ends were 7 bases for V and 4 bases for J; bases not matched to a gene: 25. Germline CDR1 and CDR2: MDHEN and SYDVKM. This CDR3 comprises 20 residues. In DNA, the CDR3 is TGTGCCAGCACCACGGCGGGCGCTAGCGGGAGTTTAACAGATGCGTACGAGCAGTACTTC. Translating gives CASTTAGASGSLTDAYEQYF. Looking up the rest from reference TRBV28 and TRBJ2-7 gives the full variable domain: DVKVTQSSRYLVKRTGEKVFLECVQDMDHENMFWYRQDPGLGLRLIYFSYDVKMKEKGDIPEGYSVSREKKERFSLILESASTNQTSMYLCASTTAGASGSLTDAYEQYFGPGTRLTVT.

J is TRBJ1-2 and V is TRBV25-1, with 8 bases matching TRBD1. The CDR3 length is 16 residues. Trimming took 1 base from V and 2 from J; bases not matched to a gene: 6. Germline lookup yields CDR1 MGHDK and CDR2 SYGVNS. The CDR3 coding sequence is TGTGCCAGCAGTGAATCCGGGACAGGCCGCAACTATGGCTACACCTTC. Translating it yields CASSESGTGRNYGYTF.

CDR3 sequence (DNA): TGTGCCAGCGAGGGGATGGGACTAGCGGGAGGTCTGGAGACCCAGTACTTC. This encodes CASEGMGLAGGLETQYF. V and J are TRBV2 and TRBJ2-5, with 15 positions matching TRBD2. Trimming cost V 8 bases and J 5 bases; bases outside gene matches: 12. Germline V gene sequence: CDR1 SNHLY, CDR2 FYNNEI. The CDR3 has 17 amino acids.

The rearrangement links TRBV7-2 to TRBJ2-3, with D tentatively TRBD2 (6 bases). V was pared by 4 bases and J by 5 bases, with 7 bases between. Germline values: CDR1 SGHTA, CDR2 FQGNSA. This CDR3 is 12 amino acids long. The CDR3 bases are TGTGCCAGCAGCTGGAGGGGAGATACGCAGTATTTT. Its translation is CASSWRGDTQYF.

The rearrangement uses TRBV6-2 or TRBV6-3 and TRBJ2-1; 7 nucleotides line up with TRBD2. The CDR3 runs 17 residues. Germline V gene lookup returns CDR1 MNHEY and CDR2 SVGEGT. J gave up 0 bases and V 4 bases, and 9 bases lay outside the gene matches. As DNA, the CDR3 is TGTGCCAGCAGTTTGCTTCCTAGCGGTAGCTCCTACAATGAGCAGTTCTTC. Amino acids: CASSLLPSGSSYNEQFF.

This clone was counted between two and nine times. The chain uses TRBV9 and TRBJ1-3; no clear D gene. V was pared by 3 bases and J by 0 bases, with 10 bases between. The CDR3 is made up of 15 amino acids. Germline loops: CDR1 SGDLS, CDR2 YYNGEE. CDR3 coding DNA: TGTGCCAGCAGCGGAGCACTGATCTCTGGAAACACCATATATTTT. This sequence encodes CASSGALISGNTIYF. Filled out from reference TRBV9 and TRBJ1-3, the complete variable domain reads DSGVTQTPKHLITATGQRVTLRCSPRSGDLSVYWYQQSLDQGLQFLIQYYNGEERAKGNILERFSAQQFPDLHSELNLSSLELGDSALYFCASSGALISGNTIYFGEGSWLTVV.